Sequencing of this T cell receptor (beta chain) was carried out in a study of shared clonotypes between healthy human individuals. Study-wide results and caveats: Researchers sampled blood only, noting tissue repertoires likely differ.

All donors qualified as healthy HIV-negative adults and had experienced no recent acute infections or vaccinations. As concerns this clone: Its target is not known.

Germline V gives CDR1 SNHLY, CDR2 FYNNEI. The CDR3 loop spans 14 amino acids. V shed 8 bases and J 4 bases; nucleotides not matched to a gene: 8. For every subset, genomic DNA was evenly distributed across several immunoSEQ plates. Original analysis: Filtering differed, since immunoSEQ gave only junction sequences and no quality scores. TCRdb's copy holds only in-frame clones and misses some; the assay was immunoSEQ multiplex PCR. The DNA was the basis for D and trimming; V, J and clone size are from that table. Among about 500,000 clones listed, over 60% were seen once. This TCR was recovered from a woman aged 40 to 49 in good health. Some clones in this sample may be carry-over from other donors' samples. Sequenced sample: PBMCs. This sequence joins TRBV2 and TRBJ2-1; 7 nucleotides align to TRBD2. CDR3 amino acids: CASQDLAGYNEQFF. CDR3 nucleotide sequence: TGTGCCAGCCAGGACTTAGCGGGTTACAATGAGCAGTTCTTC.